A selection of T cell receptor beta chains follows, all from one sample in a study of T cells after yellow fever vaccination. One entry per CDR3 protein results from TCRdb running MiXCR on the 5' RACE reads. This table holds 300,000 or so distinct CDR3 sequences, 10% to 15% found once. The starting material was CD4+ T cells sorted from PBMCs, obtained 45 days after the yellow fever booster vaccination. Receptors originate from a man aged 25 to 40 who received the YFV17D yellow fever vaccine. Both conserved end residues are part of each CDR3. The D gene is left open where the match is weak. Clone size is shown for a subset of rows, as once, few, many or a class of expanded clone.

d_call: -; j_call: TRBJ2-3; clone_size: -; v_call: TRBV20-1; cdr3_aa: CSATNAQINTDTQYF; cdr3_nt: TGCAGTGCTACCAATGCACAGATTAACACAGATACGCAGTATTTT
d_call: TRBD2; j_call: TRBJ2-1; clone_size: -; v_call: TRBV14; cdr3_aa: CASSSLAGADEQFF; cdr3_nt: TGTGCCAGCAGCTCTCTAGCGGGAGCTGATGAGCAGTTCTTC
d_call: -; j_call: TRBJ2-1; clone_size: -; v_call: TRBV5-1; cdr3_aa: CASSLAEVRYNEQFF; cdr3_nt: TGCGCCAGCAGCTTGGCTGAGGTTCGCTACAATGAGCAGTTCTTC
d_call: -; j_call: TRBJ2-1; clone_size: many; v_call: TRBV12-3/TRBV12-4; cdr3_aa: CASSLGEQFF; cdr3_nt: TGTGCCAGCAGTTTGGGCGAGCAGTTCTTC
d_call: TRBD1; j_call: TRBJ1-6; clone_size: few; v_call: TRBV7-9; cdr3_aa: CASSLETGGSPLHF; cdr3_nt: TGTGCCAGCAGCTTAGAGACAGGGGGTTCACCCCTCCACTTT
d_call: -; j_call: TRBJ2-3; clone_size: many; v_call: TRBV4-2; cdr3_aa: CASSQTSDTQYF; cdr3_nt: TGTGCCAGCAGCCAAACATCGGATACGCAGTATTTT
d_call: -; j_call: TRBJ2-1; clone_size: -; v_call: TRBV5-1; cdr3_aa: CASSTDGHNEQFF; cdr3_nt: TGCGCCAGCAGCACGGACGGGCACAATGAGCAGTTCTTC
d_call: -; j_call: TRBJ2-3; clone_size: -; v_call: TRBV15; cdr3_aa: CATPLERQLIDTQYF; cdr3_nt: TGTGCCACTCCGCTAGAAAGGCAGCTAATTGATACGCAGTATTTT
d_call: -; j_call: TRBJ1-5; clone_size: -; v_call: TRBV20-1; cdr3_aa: CSASRRALGTNQPQHF; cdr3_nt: TGCAGTGCTAGTCGCAGGGCCCTAGGCACAAATCAGCCCCAGCATTTT
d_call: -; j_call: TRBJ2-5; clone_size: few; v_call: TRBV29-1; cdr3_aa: CSVTGFPQETQYF; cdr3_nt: TGCAGCGTTACCGGGTTCCCCCAAGAGACCCAGTACTTC
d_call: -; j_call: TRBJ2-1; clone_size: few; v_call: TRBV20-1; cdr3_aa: CSAPSNEQFF; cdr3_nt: TGCAGTGCTCCCTCCAATGAGCAGTTCTTC
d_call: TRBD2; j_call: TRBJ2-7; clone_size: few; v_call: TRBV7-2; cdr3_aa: CASSVGLAGSGYEQYF; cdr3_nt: TGTGCCAGCAGCGTAGGACTAGCGGGATCGGGGTACGAGCAGTACTTC
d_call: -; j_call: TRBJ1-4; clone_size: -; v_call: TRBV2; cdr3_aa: CASRPMATNEKLFF; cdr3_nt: TGTGCCAGCAGACCTATGGCAACTAATGAAAAACTGTTTTTT
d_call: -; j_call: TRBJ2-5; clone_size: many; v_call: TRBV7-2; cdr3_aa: CASSLGSQETQYF; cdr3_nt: TGTGCCAGCAGTTTAGGATCCCAAGAGACCCAGTACTTC
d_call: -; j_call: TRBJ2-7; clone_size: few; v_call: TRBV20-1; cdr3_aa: CSARDQSRLYEQYF; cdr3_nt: TGCAGTGCTAGAGATCAAAGCCGCCTATACGAGCAGTACTTC
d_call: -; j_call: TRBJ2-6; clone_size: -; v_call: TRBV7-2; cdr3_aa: CASTLPSGANVLTF; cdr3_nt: TGTGCCAGCACCCTCCCATCTGGGGCCAACGTCCTGACTTTC